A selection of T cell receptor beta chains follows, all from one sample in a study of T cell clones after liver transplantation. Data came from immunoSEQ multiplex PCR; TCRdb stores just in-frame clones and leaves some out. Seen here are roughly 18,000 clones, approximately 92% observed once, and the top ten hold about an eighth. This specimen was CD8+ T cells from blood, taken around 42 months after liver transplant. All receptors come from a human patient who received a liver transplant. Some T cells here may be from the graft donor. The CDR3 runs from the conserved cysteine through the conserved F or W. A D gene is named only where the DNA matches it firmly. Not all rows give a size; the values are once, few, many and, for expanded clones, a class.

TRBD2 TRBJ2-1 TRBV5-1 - CASSLTGGNEQFF TGCGCCAGCAGCTTGACGGGGGGCAATGAGCAGTTCTTC
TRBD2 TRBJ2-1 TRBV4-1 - CASSQPLAGTYNEQFF TGCGCCAGCAGCCAGCCTTTAGCGGGGACCTACAATGAGCAGTTCTTC
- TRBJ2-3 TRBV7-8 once CASSLVVAGSTDTQYF TGTGCCAGCAGCTTAGTGGTTGCGGGTAGCACAGATACGCAGTATTTT
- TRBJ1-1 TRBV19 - CASSIMAVNTEAFF TGTGCCAGTAGTATAATGGCGGTGAACACTGAAGCTTTCTTT
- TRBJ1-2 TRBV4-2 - CASSPGEIYTF TGTGCCAGCAGCCCCGGGGAGATTTACACCTTC
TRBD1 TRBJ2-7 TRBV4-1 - CASSAGTGALLEQYF TGCGCCAGCAGTGCCGGGACAGGGGCCCTTCTGGAGCAGTACTTC
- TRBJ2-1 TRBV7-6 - CASSLAATPSSYNEQFF TGTGCCAGCAGCTTAGCTGCGACCCCGAGCTCCTACAATGAGCAGTTCTTC
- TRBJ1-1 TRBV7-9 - CASSSGRENTEAFF TGTGCCAGCAGCTCGGGGAGGGAGAACACTGAAGCTTTCTTT
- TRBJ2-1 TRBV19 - CASSDDRDSHTYNEQFF TGTGCCAGTAGTGACGACCGGGACTCACACACCTACAATGAGCAGTTCTTC
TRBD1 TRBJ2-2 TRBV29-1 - CSVATGRSGELFF TGCAGCGTTGCGACAGGGCGATCCGGGGAGCTGTTTTTT
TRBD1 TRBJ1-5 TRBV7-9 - CASSPAGPGGGSNQPQHF TGTGCCAGCAGCCCGGCGGGGCCAGGGGGAGGGAGCAATCAGCCCCAGCATTTT
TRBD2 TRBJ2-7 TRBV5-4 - CASSLSYSGTRPYEQYF TGTGCCAGCAGTCTATCTTATAGCGGGACCAGACCCTACGAGCAGTACTTC
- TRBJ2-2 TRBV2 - CASSGPTTGELFF TGTGCCAGCAGCGGCCCGACCACCGGGGAGCTGTTTTTT
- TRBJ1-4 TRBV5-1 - CASSWDREKKEKLFF TGCGCCAGCAGCTGGGACCGGGAAAAGAAGGAAAAACTGTTTTTT
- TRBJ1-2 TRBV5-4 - CASSFLGGSNYGYTF TGTGCCAGCAGCTTCCTGGGCGGTTCTAACTATGGCTACACCTTC
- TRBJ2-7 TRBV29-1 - CSVETQAGLYEQYF TGCAGCGTTGAGACCCAGGCAGGTCTTTACGAGCAGTACTTC
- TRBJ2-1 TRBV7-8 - CASSLKGLRDEQFF TGTGCCAGCAGCTTAAAGGGACTGAGGGATGAGCAGTTCTTC
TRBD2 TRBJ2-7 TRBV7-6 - CASSLLTSGSGYEQYF TGTGCCAGCAGTCTGTTGACTAGCGGGAGTGGGTACGAGCAGTACTTC
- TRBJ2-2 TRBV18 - CASSLPPGPYRTGELFF TGTGCCAGCTCACTACCACCGGGACCATACCGCACCGGGGAGCTGTTTTTT
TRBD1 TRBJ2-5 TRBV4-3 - CASSLWDRQETQYF TGCGCCAGCAGCCTATGGGACAGACAAGAGACCCAGTACTTC
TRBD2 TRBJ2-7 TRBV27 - CASSRGGRYEQYF TGTGCCAGCAGTCGCGGGGGTCGGTACGAGCAGTACTTC
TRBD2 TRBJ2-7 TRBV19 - CASSISSGTSGLYEQYF TGTGCCAGTAGCATTAGCTCCGGGACTAGCGGTTTATACGAGCAGTACTTC
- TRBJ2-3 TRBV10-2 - CASSDSASSTDTQYF TGCGCCAGCAGTGACAGCGCCTCTAGCACAGATACGCAGTATTTT
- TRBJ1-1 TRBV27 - CASSSTNTEAFF TGTGCCAGCAGTTCGACGAACACTGAAGCTTTCTTT
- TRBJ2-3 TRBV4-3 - CASSLFREGSTDTQYF TGCGCCAGCAGCCTTTTCCGGGAAGGGAGCACAGATACGCAGTATTTT
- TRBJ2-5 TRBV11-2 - CASSLVTAQETQYF TGTGCCAGCAGCTTAGTGACAGCCCAAGAGACCCAGTACTTC
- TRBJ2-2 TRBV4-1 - CASSQGRGLDGELFF TGCGCCAGCAGCCAAGGGCGGGGGCTTGACGGGGAGCTGTTTTTT
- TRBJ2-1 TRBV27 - CASSLRSSSFNEQFF TGTGCCAGCAGTTTGAGGTCCTCCTCCTTCAATGAGCAGTTCTTC
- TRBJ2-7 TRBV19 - CASSIDRGYEQYF TGTGCCAGTAGTATAGACAGGGGCTACGAGCAGTACTTC
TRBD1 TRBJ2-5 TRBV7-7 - CASSLEGTEWETQYF TGTGCTAGCAGCTTAGAAGGGACAGAATGGGAGACCCAGTACTTC
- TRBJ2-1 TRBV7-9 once CASGVSGYSQDNEQFF TGTGCCAGCGGCGTGAGCGGGTACTCTCAGGACAATGAGCAGTTCTTC